These 16 T cell receptor beta chains came from one sample sequenced in a study of long-term antiretroviral therapy in people with HIV. Version v3.0 of the immunoSEQ assay was performed at survey level. Generated by immunoSEQ multiplex PCR, the TCRdb table keeps only in-frame clones and is missing some. Of 13,000 to 15,000 clones listed, over 70% are singletons. The source was unsorted PBMCs, collected 1.3 years before starting antiretroviral therapy. These receptor sequences come from a man aged 40-55 years with HIV.

This clone was seen just once. This sequence joins TRBV6-1 and TRBJ1-3, with D possibly being TRBD1 (6 bases). The V end lost 2 bases, the J end lost 6 bases, and 11 bases lay between the germline ends. CDR3 size: 14 residues. CDR1 and CDR2 (germline): MNHNS, SASEGT. In DNA form, the CDR3 reads TGTGCCAGCAGTGAAAGACAGGTCCCAAACACCATATATTTT. It specifies CASSERQVPNTIYF.

The rearrangement uses TRBV7-9 and TRBJ2-7; D is perhaps TRBD1 or TRBD2 (6 bases each). This CDR3 is 16 amino acids long. The germline CDR1 and CDR2 sequences are SEHNR and FQNEAQ (reference sequence). V gave up 3 bases and J gave up 0 bases, with 15 bases separating them. In DNA, the CDR3 is TGTGCCAGCAGCTTCTCGGGGGCCCCGGGCTCCTACGAGCAGTACTTC. Amino acid sequence: CASSFSGAPGSYEQYF.

This rearrangement joins TRBV4-1 to TRBJ2-7; D gene unclear. The germline CDR1 and CDR2 sequences are MGHRA and YSYEKL. The CDR3 spans 15 residues. V gave up 1 base and J gave up 0 bases, with 10 bases separating them. CDR3 in DNA: TGCGCCAGCAGCCAAGTACCGACGGACTCCTACGAGCAGTACTTC. It translates to CASSQVPTDSYEQYF.

The chain combines TRBV6-1 with TRBJ1-1; possible D gene TRBD1, 5 bases. There are 14 residues in the CDR3. Trimming removed 2 bases from V and 4 bases from J, with 11 bases in between. Germline lookup yields CDR1 MNHNS and CDR2 SASEGT. CDR3 bases: TGTGCCAGCAGTGAAACTCGGGGGGGCACTGAAGCTTTCTTT. Translated, it gives CASSETRGGTEAFF.

This chain joins TRBV29-1 and TRBJ1-2, with TRBD1 matching 10 bases. Germline CDR1 reads SQVTM; CDR2 reads ANQGSEA. The CDR3 extends over 11 amino acids. V shed 5 bases and J 7 bases; nucleotides not matched to a gene: 1. The CDR3 bases are TGCAGCGTTAGGACAGGGGGTGGCTACACCTTC. The encoded protein is CSVRTGGGYTF.

The V gene is TRBV6-5, the J gene TRBJ2-7; D gene ambiguous. This CDR3 has 13 residues. V lost 6 bases and J 3 bases, leaving 12 bases between the germline ends. The germline gives CDR1 MNHEY, CDR2 SVGAGI. This CDR3 is CASRLRKNYEQYF. CDR3 DNA: TGTGCCAGCAGGCTGAGGAAGAACTACGAGCAGTACTTC.

The chain joins TRBV27 to TRBJ2-1; 9 positions agree with TRBD2. CDR1 is MNHEY, CDR2 SMNVEV, per germline (reference sequence). Losses at the gene ends were 10 bases for V and 4 bases for J; bases not matched to a gene: 8. This CDR3 is built from 14 residues. The CDR3 loop is CATSAGGSYNEQFF. CDR3 coding DNA: TGTGCCACCTCAGCGGGGGGCTCGTACAATGAGCAGTTCTTC.

A few counts support this clone. This sequence joins TRBV7-9 and TRBJ1-6; D remains ambiguous. Trimming cost V 3 bases and J 6 bases, with 9 bases left between them. This CDR3 has 14 residues. Per germline, CDR1 SEHNR and CDR2 FQNEAQ (reference sequence). The CDR3 is CASSFMTSNSPLHF. CDR3 nucleotides: TGTGCCAGCAGCTTCATGACCTCTAATTCACCCCTCCACTTT.

This clone has only a few counts. The chain uses TRBV6-1 and TRBJ1-6, with no clear D. The V end was cut by 2 bases, the J end by 7 bases, with 6 bases between. Germline V gene lookup returns CDR1 MNHNS and CDR2 SASEGT. The CDR3 sequence is 13 residues long. CDR3 nucleotides: TGTGCCAGCAGTGAATTCACCAATTCACCCCTCCACTTT. Protein product: CASSEFTNSPLHF.

The rearrangement uses TRBV19 and TRBJ1-1; D is uncertain. V gave up 1 base and J gave up 6 bases, with 12 bases separating them. Germline V gene sequence: CDR1 LNHDA, CDR2 SQIVND (reference sequence). This CDR3 comprises 14 residues. The CDR3 reads CASSIVPRVAEAFF. CDR3 in DNA: TGTGCCAGTAGTATAGTCCCTCGGGTGGCTGAAGCTTTCTTT.

The chain couples TRBV12-5 to TRBJ2-5; D gene uncertain. Germline V CDR1 and CDR2: LGHNT, FRNRAP. V dropped 2 bases and J dropped 3 bases, with 4 bases sitting between them. CDR3 size: 12 residues. CDR3 protein: CASGLLEETQYF. DNA for the CDR3: TGTGCTAGTGGTTTGTTAGAAGAGACCCAGTACTTC.

V and J are TRBV27 and TRBJ1-1, with D tentatively TRBD1 (6 bases). CDR1 is MNHEY and CDR2 is SMNVEV in the germline V gene (reference sequence). This CDR3 spans 13 amino acids. The ends were cut back, 6 bases at V and 4 bases at J, with 12 bases in the middle. The CDR3 sequence: CASSPPGATEAFF. For the CDR3, the DNA is TGTGCCAGCAGCCCCCCGGGGGCCACTGAAGCTTTCTTT.

The genes are TRBV19 and TRBJ1-2; D may be TRBD1 (5 bases). The CDR3 is made up of 13 amino acids. V dropped 5 bases and J dropped 4 bases, with 11 bases sitting between them. CDR1 is LNHDA, CDR2 SQIVND, per germline (reference sequence). The CDR3 DNA reads as TGTGCCAGTAGTGCGGCCAGGGCCTATGGCTACACCTTC. This encodes CASSAARAYGYTF.

The V gene is TRBV5-4, the J gene TRBJ2-7, with D unclear. V shed 4 bases and J shed 4 bases, with 18 bases lying between them. There are 15 residues in the CDR3. In germline, CDR1 is SGHNT, CDR2 YYREEE (reference sequence). CDR3 DNA sequence: TGTGCCAGCAGCCCCGACTTGACGGAGCCTTACGAGCAGTACTTC. It translates to CASSPDLTEPYEQYF.

The V gene is TRBV29-1, the J gene TRBJ1-1; tentative D call: TRBD1 (5 bases). Germline CDR1 is SQVTM and CDR2 is ANQGSEA. The CDR3 is made up of 11 amino acids. V was shortened by 8 bases and J by 5 bases, with 12 bases between the two germline ends. CDR3 protein: CSTTDRTEAFF. The DNA of the CDR3 is TGCAGCACGACAGACCGTACTGAAGCTTTCTTT.

The CDR3 is CASSIVANEQFF. The CDR3 region has the DNA TGTGCCAGCAGCATCGTAGCGAATGAGCAGTTCTTC. This rearrangement joins TRBV5-6 to TRBJ2-1; D is possibly TRBD2 (5 bases). This CDR3 has 12 residues. CDR1 and CDR2 from the germline V gene are SGHDT and YYEEEE. Trimming stripped 4 bases from V and 7 bases from J, with 9 bases between.